What follows describes a single TCR beta chain. Its antigen has not been determined. Base qualities are not provided; no much larger clone lies one nucleotide away. The sample comes from a study of identical twins (dated by TCRdb to 2016 to 2017). Study-level background: The study deep-sequenced TCR alpha and beta repertoires from monozygotic twins, unrelated adults of various ages and cord blood to test whether fetal clonotypes persist. To rule out contamination, replicate twin experiments were performed at different times with different library preparation protocols.

Library preparation employed 5' RACE. The sequencer was an Illumina HiSeq 2000. Template switching introduced a universal primer binding site; the final cDNA contained a unique molecular identifier, enabling accurate counting of TCR cDNA molecules. Specific primers in the conserved constant-segment region were used to synthesize first-strand cDNA for TCR alpha and beta chains. Each cDNA library was double barcoded, with a SMART-Mk sample barcode plus Illumina barcodes, to control for contamination. Two successive PCR steps introduced TruSeq adapter sequences along with Illumina sample barcodes. The TCR alpha and beta cDNA libraries were sequenced on the Illumina HiSeq platform using custom primers. The paper's processing steps were these. Unique molecular identifiers were extracted from raw reads with MiGEC, and CDR3 positions were determined with MiXCR. For each individual, recombination models were inferred using an EM algorithm with the repgenHMM and IGoR tools. Shared clonotypes were analyzed with the tcR package in R, and sharing was normalized by the product of cloneset sizes. Out-of-frame nonproductive sequences were analyzed to study raw recombination free of thymic and clonal selection effects. TCRdb's own reprocessing of the public reads used fastp at Q25 and MiXCR and kept productive beta chains. Each CDR3 protein appears once, grouped with its most common genes and DNA. TCRdb's processing, not the study's, gives the V and J calls here. This sample lists over 600,000 distinct CDR3 sequences; 21% were detected once. The top ten clones comprise approximately 4.5% of the sample.

The germline V gene (reference sequence) specifies DFQATT as CDR1 and SNEGSKA as CDR2. The cysteine opens and the phenylalanine closes a CDR3 of 14 amino acids. CDR3 DNA only is kept here, 42 bases in frame from base 1. V is clipped by 6 bases and J by 2 bases, and the sequence between their germline boundaries is 16 bases long. The paper's findings and limits, for the study overall: Because the same donors could not be followed over many years, the conclusions depended on cross-sectional statistical analysis. Invariant T cells such as MAIT and iNKT could partly confound zero-insertion analyses, although diverse VJ usage argued against such confounding for most clonotypes. Excess twin sharing in beta out-of-frame sequences was weaker because fewer shared sequences lowered the signal-to-noise ratio. Fewer insertions were carried by abundant cord blood beta clonotypes; a weaker similar trend was observed in young adult naive repertoires, while no such trend was observed in memory repertoires. In monozygotic twins, out-of-frame TCR alpha sharing was systematically underestimated by recombination models, although the models agreed with sharing between unrelated individuals. Compared with coincidental sharing between unrelated individuals, out-of-frame TCR alpha sequences shared between twins had an excess of sequences with low generation probability.

All donors were healthy Caucasians. Three pairs of female monozygotic twins, all aged about 18 to 29 years, made up the twin cohort. Peripheral blood mononuclear cells were used as the source from which RNA for TCR libraries was isolated. These sequences were also reported in another study, on T cells expressing NK-cell markers. That second report states: About 8 donors provided sorted CD3+CD56+NKG2C+, CD3+CD56+NKG2C- and CD3+CD56-NKG2C+ T-cell subsets, whose TCR beta-chain repertoires were profiled. Seven of the eight sequenced donors were HCMV-seropositive and one was HCMV-seronegative. In several experiments an anti-gammadeltaTCR antibody was added to restrict sorting to alphabetaTCR-expressing T cells. For five or six donors, the dominant CD3+CD56+NKG2C+ clonotypes were among the top 10 CD8+ clonotypes and accounted for roughly 1.0-8% of CD8+ T cells. Those dominant clonotypes were again the most abundant among CD3+CD56-NKG2C+ cells in a handful of donors, at about 28.3-60.1%. Whether the expanded NKG2C-expressing T cell clones were specific for HCMV antigens remained unclear. Randomly selected healthy volunteers, three men and five women, were used as the eight sequenced donors. HCMV-specific IgG was detected in serum with a commercial ELISA kit to determine HCMV serostatus. For about 6 donors, unsorted PBMC were also used to sequence bulk peripheral blood T-cell repertoires. Reads were demultiplexed and grouped by UMI with MIGEC, and clonotypes were assembled and quantified with MiTCR. To exclude erroneous sequences, any TCR cDNA sequence not supported by at least two reads was discarded. The tcR package was used for downstream repertoire analysis, with clonotypes matched between fractions based on CDR3 nucleotide sequence plus V segment. VDJmatch was used to annotate antigen specificity against VDJdb, with one amino acid substitution in CDR3 permitted.

The chain couples TRBV20-1 to TRBJ1-2; tentative D gene TRBD1, with 5 bases matching. The sequenced sample consisted of PBMCs. This sequence originates from a woman under 30 in good health. The DNA reads as follows: TGCAGTGCCTCCCTTGGGGGGAGGAACTATGGCTACACCTTC. This is translated as CSASLGGRNYGYTF.